What follows are 27 T cell receptor beta chains derived from one specimen sequenced in a study of cytomegalovirus exposure and HLA in healthy donors. The PCR ran on 60 Vbeta and 13 Jbeta primers. The table came from immunoSEQ multiplex PCR; TCRdb's copy has only in-frame clones and leaves some out. In the table there are 100,000 to 150,000 clones, nearly 85% of which are singletons. Sequencing used PBMCs. The receptors shown here come from a boy aged 5-17 years in good health and CMV-seronegative.

V and J are TRBV2 and TRBJ2-1; TRBD2 matches at 10 bases. Germline V gene lookup returns CDR1 SNHLY and CDR2 FYNNEI. The CDR3 loop spans 18 amino acids. V was pared by 3 bases and J by 0 bases, with 8 bases of the junction left unmatched. This CDR3 reads CASSDGPGLAFSYNEQFF. The CDR3 DNA reads as TGTGCCAGCAGTGATGGGCCGGGACTAGCGTTCTCCTACAATGAGCAGTTCTTC. Drawing the rest from reference TRBV2 and TRBJ2-1, the complete variable domain is EPEVTQTPSHQVTQMGQEVILRCVPISNHLYFYWYRQILGQKVEFLVSFYNNEISEKSEIFDDQFSVERPDGSNFTLKIRSTKLEDSAMYFCASSDGPGLAFSYNEQFFGPGTRLTVL.

About this clone: At one end, the junction sequence differs from germline, possibly due to a read error. V is TRBV29-1 and J is TRBJ2-1; D might be TRBD2 (6 bases). There are 11 residues in the CDR3. In germline, CDR1 is SQVTM, CDR2 ANQGSEA. The CDR3 coding sequence is TGCAGCGTTGTGGGCGGGACCTCTACCATCTTC. Translating gives CSVVGGTSTIF.

The gene calls are TRBV7-9 and TRBJ2-2; 11 bases are shared with TRBD1. The CDR3 length is 19 residues. The germline CDR1 and CDR2 sequences are SEHNR and FQNEAQ (reference sequence). The V and J ends lost 5 bases and 3 bases, in that order; junction bases with no gene match: 14. The DNA of the CDR3 is TGTGCCAGCAGCCCAATCCCCGGACAGGGGGCGTCAGACACCGGGGAGCTGTTTTTT. Protein sequence: CASSPIPGQGASDTGELFF.

The chain has TRBV10-1 and TRBJ2-1; possibly TRBD1 for D (6 bases). The CDR3 has 13 residues. Germline loops: CDR1 WNHNN, CDR2 SYGVQD (reference sequence). V lost 5 bases, J lost 9 bases, and 14 bases lay in between. The CDR3 DNA is TGCGCCAGCAGTCGGAACAGGGCCCCTGAGCAGTTCTTC. Amino acids: CASSRNRAPEQFF.

The V and J genes are TRBV11-3 and TRBJ1-1; D is perhaps TRBD1 (5 bases). This CDR3 is 16 amino acids long. V was clipped by 2 bases and J by 3 bases, with 16 bases between them. Germline V CDR1 and CDR2: SGHNT, YENEEA. This CDR3 is CASSLFGTGVHTEAFF. The CDR3 region has the DNA TGTGCCAGCAGCTTATTCGGAACGGGGGTGCACACTGAAGCTTTCTTT.

The chain combines TRBV9 with TRBJ2-5; the match to TRBD2 covers 8 bases. Germline V gives CDR1 SGDLS, CDR2 YYNGEE. The CDR3 has 14 residues. J lost 4 bases, V lost 0 bases, and 2 bases had no gene match. CDR3 bases: TGTGCCAGCAGCGTAGGGCTAGCGGGAGAGACCCAGTACTTC. Encoded protein: CASSVGLAGETQYF.

The chain couples TRBV4-1 to TRBJ2-1, with D perhaps matching TRBD2 (6 bases). Germline CDR1 reads MGHRA; CDR2 reads YSYEKL. This CDR3 has 15 amino acids. Trimming cost V 3 bases and J 2 bases, with 11 bases left between them. The DNA of the CDR3 is TGCGCCAGCAGCCACCGGACTACCGCCTACAATGAGCAGTTCTTC. This encodes CASSHRTTAYNEQFF.

The genes are TRBV19 and TRBJ1-1; TRBD1 matches at 7 bases. The germline gives CDR1 LNHDA, CDR2 SQIVND (reference sequence). This CDR3 contains 14 residues. Trimming at V came to 1 base and at J to 10 bases, leaving 9 bases not matched to a gene. DNA of the CDR3: TGTGCCAGTAGTATAGTAGGGGGCAGGGGTCGAGCTTTCTTT. This codes for CASSIVGGRGRAFF. Variable domain in full (rest from reference TRBV19 and TRBJ1-1): DGGITQSPKYLFRKEGQNVTLSCEQNLNHDAMYWYRQDPGQGLRLIYYSQIVNDFQKGDIAEGYSVSREKKESFPLTVTSAQKNPTAFYLCASSIVGGRGRAFFGQGTRLTVV.

The J gene is TRBJ1-1, the V gene TRBV6-1; 11 bases are a match to TRBD1. J was trimmed by 7 bases and V by 2 bases; bases with no gene match: 6. Per the germline V gene, CDR1 is MNHNS and CDR2 is SASEGT. This CDR3 is built from 15 residues. The CDR3 reads CASSELRTGGFEAFF. CDR3 nucleotide sequence: TGTGCCAGCAGTGAACTGAGGACAGGGGGCTTTGAAGCTTTCTTT.

This chain uses TRBV30 with TRBJ2-1; maybe TRBD2 (6 bases). Germline V gives CDR1 GTSNPN, CDR2 SVGIG (reference sequence). There are 15 residues in the CDR3. Trimming shortened V by 0 bases and J by 3 bases, and 12 bases separated the two germline ends. The CDR3 sequence: CAWSVRTRGYNEQFF. The CDR3 DNA sequence: TGTGCCTGGAGTGTAAGAACGCGGGGCTACAATGAGCAGTTCTTC.

The V gene is TRBV4-3, the J gene TRBJ2-2, with TRBD2 identical over 10 bases. V shed 4 bases and J 5 bases; nucleotides not matched to a gene: 4. The CDR3 is 15 amino acids. Per the germline V gene, CDR1 is LGHNA and CDR2 is YSLEER. The CDR3 DNA sequence: TGCGCCAGCAGCCCTCGGACTAGCGGAACCGGGGAGCTGTTTTTT. Its translation: CASSPRTSGTGELFF.

This sequence joins TRBV11-3 and TRBJ2-3; 9 bases agree with TRBD1. J gave up 3 bases and V 5 bases, and 3 bases lay outside the gene matches. CDR3 length: 14 amino acids. In germline, CDR1 is SGHNT, CDR2 YENEEA. The CDR3 DNA reads as TGTGCCAGCAGCCCCGGGACAGGGACAGATACGCAGTATTTT. Translating gives CASSPGTGTDTQYF.

The gene calls are TRBV29-1 and TRBJ1-2; the D gene is possibly TRBD1 (5 bases). Germline V gene data show CDR1 as SQVTM and CDR2 as ANQGSEA. The CDR3 totals 12 residues. V dropped 3 bases and J dropped 6 bases, with 11 bases sitting between them. The DNA of the CDR3 is TGCAGCGTTGATGGCAGGGAAGATGGCTACACCTTC. This sequence encodes CSVDGREDGYTF.

The gene calls are TRBV5-1 and TRBJ2-7, with D possibly matching TRBD2 (5 bases). Trimming shortened V by 3 bases and J by 2 bases, and 9 bases separated the two germline ends. Germline assignment: CDR1 SGHRS and CDR2 YFSETQ. The CDR3 sequence is 13 residues long. The CDR3 region is CASSSAGAYEQYF. The CDR3 DNA sequence: TGCGCCAGCAGCTCCGCCGGGGCCTACGAGCAGTACTTC.

The genes are TRBV5-1 and TRBJ1-2; 7 bases match TRBD1. Germline loops: CDR1 SGHRS, CDR2 YFSETQ. The CDR3 has 13 residues. The J segment lost 5 bases and the V segment lost 4 bases, leaving 5 bases of the junction unmatched. The CDR3 protein is CASSPDREYGYTF. The CDR3 nucleotides are TGCGCCAGCAGCCCCGACAGGGAATATGGCTACACCTTC.

This chain uses TRBV29-1 with TRBJ1-2; 8 nucleotides align to TRBD1. The V gene's germline CDR1 is SQVTM and CDR2 ANQGSEA. J gave up 4 bases and V 4 bases, and 11 bases lay outside the gene matches. This CDR3 comprises 15 residues. The CDR3 DNA is TGCAGCGTTGCCCCGGACAGGGAGCTAGGCTATGGCTACACCTTC. Its translation is CSVAPDRELGYGYTF.

This clone is a singleton in its sample. This CDR3 reads CSVAFRGLNTEAFF. DNA of the CDR3: TGCAGCGTTGCGTTTAGGGGGCTAAACACTGAAGCTTTCTTT. The V gene is TRBV29-1, the J gene TRBJ1-1; 7 bases line up with TRBD1. Germline CDR1 is SQVTM and CDR2 is ANQGSEA. V was pared by 4 bases and J by 2 bases, with 7 bases of the junction left unmatched. The CDR3 totals 14 residues.

The genes are TRBV2 and TRBJ2-1, with 7 bases matching TRBD1. Germline V gives CDR1 SNHLY, CDR2 FYNNEI. The CDR3 runs 13 residues. V dropped 3 bases and J dropped 6; count of bases not matched to a gene: 2. CDR3: CASSEGTVNEQFF. DNA of the CDR3: TGTGCCAGCAGTGAGGGGACAGTCAATGAGCAGTTCTTC.

The V and J genes are TRBV18 and TRBJ2-3, with TRBD2 matching 10 bases. V gave up 8 bases and J gave up 1 base; unmatched junction bases: 9. The CDR3 is 16 residues long. The germline V gene encodes CDR1 KGHSH and CDR2 LQKENI. CDR3 protein: CASRGGGLAGTDTQYF. The CDR3 nucleotides are TGTGCCAGCCGTGGAGGAGGACTAGCGGGCACAGATACGCAGTATTTT.

The chain recombines TRBV6-5 with TRBJ1-1; D not certain. Germline V gene lookup returns CDR1 MNHEY and CDR2 SVGAGI. The length of the CDR3 is 15 residues. Trimming left V 0 bases short and J 3 bases short, with 11 bases between. This CDR3 is CASSYSRPGYTEAFF. CDR3 sequence (DNA): TGTGCCAGCAGTTACTCGCGTCCGGGATACACTGAAGCTTTCTTT.

V gene TRBV5-1 combines with J gene TRBJ2-2; D is undetermined. The V end was cut by 1 base, the J end by 4 bases, with 8 bases between. Germline assignment: CDR1 SGHRS and CDR2 YFSETQ. This CDR3 is built from 14 residues. CDR3 protein: CASSLKSSTGELFF. The CDR3 DNA reads as TGCGCCAGCAGCTTGAAATCGAGCACCGGGGAGCTGTTTTTT.

The V gene is TRBV15, the J gene TRBJ2-7; D is perhaps TRBD2 (5 bases). The length of the CDR3 is 16 residues. CDR1 is LNHNV and CDR2 is YYDKDF in the germline V gene (reference sequence). Trimming took 0 bases from V and 7 from J, leaving 19 bases between them. CDR3 DNA sequence: TGTGCCACCAGCAGAGATAGTATCGCGACATCGGGGGAGCAGTACTTC. This encodes CATSRDSIATSGEQYF. Drawing the rest from reference TRBV15 and TRBJ2-7, the complete variable domain is DAMVIQNPRYQVTQFGKPVTLSCSQTLNHNVMYWYQQKSSQAPKLLFHYYDKDFNNEADTPDNFQSRRPNTSFCFLDIRSPGLGDTAMYLCATSRDSIATSGEQYFGPGTRLTVT.

This chain connects TRBV29-1 to TRBJ1-2, with 9 bases matching TRBD1. V was clipped by 6 bases and J by 3 bases; unmatched bases: 5. The CDR3 covers 13 residues. Germline-derived CDR1 and CDR2 are SQVTM and ANQGSEA. Here the CDR3 DNA reads TGCAGCGTAAGGACAGGGGAACACTATGGCTACACCTTC. This sequence encodes CSVRTGEHYGYTF.

This clone was observed a single time. V is TRBV4-2 and J is TRBJ2-1; the D gene is possibly TRBD1 (6 bases). Trimming removed 4 bases from V and 7 bases from J, with 17 bases in between. The CDR3 contains 15 residues. Per the germline V gene, CDR1 is LGHNA and CDR2 is YNFKEQ. The CDR3 sequence is CASSPPSGVGNEQFF. The CDR3 DNA follows: TGTGCCAGCAGCCCGCCTTCAGGGGTTGGTAATGAGCAGTTCTTC.

The CDR3, as DNA: TGTGCCTGGAGGGAGAGCTCCTACAATGAGCAGTTCTTC. Protein product: CAWRESSYNEQFF. The rearrangement uses TRBV30 and TRBJ2-1; no definite D call. The CDR3 extends over 13 amino acids. Trimming shortened V by 3 bases and J by 0 bases, and 6 bases separated the two germline ends. Germline CDR1 is GTSNPN and CDR2 is SVGIG (reference sequence).

The chain employs TRBV29-1 and TRBJ2-3, with 7 bases fitting TRBD1. This CDR3 has 13 residues. The junction had 6 bases not matched to a gene; V was cut back by 7 bases and J by 2 bases. CDR1 is SQVTM and CDR2 is ANQGSEA in the germline V gene. Written as DNA, the CDR3 is TGCAGCGCTAGGGGACAGTACACAGATACGCAGTATTTT. Amino acids: CSARGQYTDTQYF.

This clone was observed a few times. The chain combines TRBV5-4 with TRBJ2-3; 9 nucleotides align to TRBD2. The J segment lost 5 bases and the V segment lost 7 bases, leaving 8 bases of the junction unmatched. Germline V lookup: CDR1 SGHNT, CDR2 YYREEE (reference sequence). The CDR3 contains 14 residues. CDR3 in amino acids: CASRRAGGKDTQYF. CDR3 coding DNA: TGTGCCAGCCGACGAGCGGGAGGTAAAGATACGCAGTATTTT.